These 19 T cell receptor beta chains originate from one sample sequenced in a study of spatial heterogeneity in lung cancer. Using its own MiXCR run on the 5' RACE reads, TCRdb lists one record per CDR3 protein. The sample holds 6,000 to 7,500 distinct CDR3 sequences; about 14% are singletons and the top ten take about 10%. The antigens of these receptors remain unknown. Study-level results: Tumor mutation count correlated with how many alpha and beta TCRs expanded intratumorally.

Time point specified: sample taken at primary tumor resection. The input for sequencing was lung tumor tissue, taken at surgery. All receptors derive from a male donor with early-stage non-small cell lung cancer.

This clonotype was picked up many times. This rearrangement joins TRBV30 to TRBJ1-5, with D possibly TRBD1 on 5 matching bases. CDR1 and CDR2 from the germline V gene are GTSNPN and SVGIG (reference sequence). This CDR3 has 13 amino acids. The germline V and J ends were trimmed by 4 bases and 6 bases, with 13 bases remaining between them. In nucleotides, the CDR3 is TGTGCCTGGACCGGACGTGGGGGTCAGCCCCAGCATTTT. This translates into CAWTGRGGQPQHF.

This clonotype was observed at least ten times. This sequence joins TRBV20-1 and TRBJ1-6; 7 bases match TRBD1. The length of the CDR3 is 14 residues. Germline CDR1 reads DFQATT; CDR2 reads SNEGSKA (reference sequence). The trim removed 6 bases at V and 3 bases at J, leaving 5 bases unmatched. CDR3 in DNA: TGCAGTGCGTCACGACAGGGCTATAATTCACCCCTCCACTTT. It encodes CSASRQGYNSPLHF.

The V gene is TRBV27, the J gene TRBJ2-5; D call uncertain. Trimming stripped 3 bases from V and 0 bases from J, with 8 bases between. CDR1 and CDR2 from the germline V gene are MNHEY and SMNVEV (reference sequence). The CDR3 runs 14 residues. CDR3 bases: TGTGCCAGCAGTTTCGGCGGTAACCAAGAGACCCAGTACTTC. The encoded protein is CASSFGGNQETQYF.

This clonotype rates as medium-sized. The rearrangement uses TRBV6-6 and TRBJ1-3; no clear D. Germline CDR1 and CDR2: MNHNY and SVGAGI (reference sequence). This CDR3 is built from 13 residues. The V end lost 6 bases, the J end lost 2 bases, and 8 bases lay between the germline ends. As DNA, the CDR3 is TGTGCCAGCAGAGGGCAAGCTGGAAACACCATATATTTT. Translating gives CASRGQAGNTIYF.

This clonotype is large within its sample. This sequence joins TRBV6-5 and TRBJ1-3, with D tentatively TRBD1 (5 bases). V lost 0 bases and J lost 2, with 11 bases in between. There are 16 residues in the CDR3. Per germline, CDR1 MNHEY and CDR2 SVGAGI. CDR3: CASSYSGTATGNTIYF. Here the CDR3 DNA reads TGTGCCAGCAGTTACTCCGGGACCGCAACTGGAAACACCATATATTTT.

This clonotype is medium-sized in the sample. The chain joins TRBV29-1 to TRBJ1-1; 7 bases fit TRBD1. The CDR3 runs to 16 residues. The germline V gene encodes CDR1 SQVTM and CDR2 ANQGSEA. In DNA form, the CDR3 reads TGCAGTGTTAGCGTCAGAGGGGGCGAGTTCGGGATTGAAGCTTTCTTT. Its protein product is CSVSVRGGEFGIEAFF.

The sample holds many counts of this clonotype. V usage is TRBV6-1 and J usage is TRBJ1-1; D unresolved. Germline values: CDR1 MNHNS, CDR2 SASEGT. Trimming took 4 bases from V and 1 from J, leaving 7 bases between them. There are 13 residues in the CDR3. CDR3: CASSGTRNTEAFF. In nucleotides, the CDR3 is TGTGCCAGCAGTGGGACGCGGAACACTGAAGCTTTCTTT.

This sequence joins TRBV29-1 and TRBJ2-5; 7 bases map to TRBD2. In germline, CDR1 is SQVTM, CDR2 ANQGSEA. The CDR3 runs 14 residues. The J segment lost 2 bases and the V segment lost 7 bases, leaving 10 bases of the junction unmatched. CDR3 sequence: CSGTLMGGQETQYF. CDR3 nucleotides: TGCAGCGGCACCCTGATGGGGGGGCAAGAGACCCAGTACTTC.

By frequency in the sample, this clonotype is medium-sized. The chain carries TRBV27 and TRBJ1-1, with no clear D. CDR3 length equals 15 residues. Germline CDR1 reads MNHEY; CDR2 reads SMNVEV (reference sequence). V was trimmed by 2 bases and J by 0 bases, leaving 10 bases between them. The CDR3 sequence: CASSLSPNLNTEAFF. The CDR3 nucleotides read TGTGCCAGCAGTTTAAGTCCGAACCTGAACACTGAAGCTTTCTTT.

This chain connects TRBV29-1 to TRBJ1-1; possible D gene TRBD1, 5 bases. This CDR3 has 15 residues. V lost 6 bases, J lost 6 bases, and 23 bases lay in between. Looked up from germline, CDR1 is SQVTM and CDR2 is ANQGSEA. This CDR3 reads CSVGTRGGSVAEAFF. In nucleotides, the CDR3 is TGCAGCGTGGGGACCCGCGGCGGCTCGGTGGCTGAAGCTTTCTTT. The full variable domain, in which reference TRBV29-1 and TRBJ1-1 provide the parts outside the CDR3, is SAVISQKPSRDICQRGTSLTIQCQVDSQVTMMFWYRQQPGQSLTLIATANQGSEATYESGFVIDKFPISRPNLTFSTLTVSNMSPEDSSIYLCSVGTRGGSVAEAFFGQGTRLTVV.

Ten or more counts support this clonotype. This CDR3 reads CASSLTGGLGTGELFF. The CDR3, as DNA: TGTGCCAGCAGTTTAACAGGGGGATTGGGCACCGGGGAGCTGTTTTTT. The chain combines TRBV6-6 with TRBJ2-2; 8 bases line up with TRBD1. Germline values: CDR1 MNHNY, CDR2 SVGAGI (reference sequence). Trimming at V came to 4 bases and at J to 4 bases, leaving 8 bases not matched to a gene. The CDR3 is 16 residues long.

At least ten counts were recorded for this clonotype. The CDR3 is CASSGGTREGYTF. The CDR3 nucleotides are TGTGCCAGCAGCGGAGGGACTCGTGAAGGCTACACCTTC. This chain links TRBV2 with TRBJ1-2; possible D gene TRBD1, 5 bases. Trimming shortened V by 6 bases and J by 8 bases, and 16 bases separated the two germline ends. The CDR3 extends over 13 amino acids. Germline V lookup: CDR1 SNHLY, CDR2 FYNNEI.

As regards this clonotype: The germline gene is not matched at one end of the junction; a read error may be the cause. The rearrangement joins TRBV4-2 to TRBJ1-4, with D perhaps matching TRBD1 (6 bases). The length of the CDR3 is 13 residues. Germline V gene sequence: CDR1 LGHNA, CDR2 YNFKEQ. The DNA of the CDR3 is TGTGTCAGCTGCCAGACAGGAAACGAAAAACTGTTTTTT. It yields the protein CVSCQTGNEKLFF.

J is TRBJ1-2 and V is TRBV6-6, with D possibly TRBD1 on 6 matching bases. Per germline, CDR1 MNHNY and CDR2 SVGAGI (reference sequence). V was clipped by 2 bases and J by 5 bases, with 12 bases between them. This CDR3 is 14 amino acids long. The CDR3 reads CASSYLTGPYGYTF. Here the CDR3 DNA reads TGTGCCAGCAGTTACCTGACAGGACCTTATGGCTACACCTTC.

The chain links TRBV6-2 or TRBV6-3 to TRBJ2-7; D may correspond to TRBD1 or TRBD2 (5 bases each). V was trimmed by 7 bases and J by 5 bases, leaving 21 bases between them. Germline V gives CDR1 MNHEY, CDR2 SVGEGT. The CDR3 length is 15 residues. The CDR3 DNA follows: TGTGCCAGCAATACCCCTTCCACCGGGGCCAACGAGCAGTACTTC. It codes for CASNTPSTGANEQYF.

The sample holds a few counts of this clonotype. This chain links TRBV20-1 with TRBJ2-2; 9 bases are shared with TRBD2. CDR1 and CDR2 from the germline V gene are DFQATT and SNEGSKA (reference sequence). The J segment lost 4 bases and the V segment lost 6 bases, leaving 12 bases of the junction unmatched. The CDR3 runs 16 residues. CDR3 residues: CSAPLALAGLTGELFF. The CDR3 bases are TGCAGTGCCCCTCTGGCGCTAGCGGGGCTCACCGGGGAGCTGTTTTTT.

The genes are TRBV28 and TRBJ2-1; 13 bases align to TRBD2. This CDR3 spans 16 amino acids. V was clipped by 5 bases and J by 4 bases; unmatched bases: 5. From germline, CDR1 is MDHEN and CDR2 SYDVKM. The DNA for the CDR3 is TGTGCCAGCAGTAGGACTAGCGGGAGTTCGTACAATGAGCAGTTCTTC. This encodes CASSRTSGSSYNEQFF.

This clonotype was detected only a few times. This sequence joins TRBV4-1 and TRBJ1-4; 11 bases are shared with TRBD1. J was trimmed by 8 bases and V by 0 bases; bases with no gene match: 5. The CDR3 spans 16 residues. Germline V gene sequence: CDR1 MGHRA, CDR2 YSYEKL. The CDR3 coding sequence is TGCGCCAGCAGCCAAGACCCCTGGACAGGGGGCGAAAAACTGTTTTTT. Its protein is CASSQDPWTGGEKLFF.

This clonotype was picked up many times. V and J are TRBV10-3 and TRBJ2-7; the D is unclear. Trimming shortened V by 3 bases and J by 7 bases, and 10 bases separated the two germline ends. Germline V gene data show CDR1 as ENHRY and CDR2 as SYGVKD. The CDR3 consists of 12 residues. This CDR3 is CAISERLGEQYF. The CDR3 DNA is TGTGCCATCAGTGAAAGACTGGGGGAGCAGTACTTC.